The source of this T cell receptor beta chain is a study of blood T cells in healthy people across ages. The CDR3 spans 15 residues. With 5 bases removed from V and 1 base from J, the gap between germline ends came to 14 bases. The germline CDR1 and CDR2 sequences are SGHTA and FQGNSA. This clonotype was detected a few times. For the second PCR, which ran for roughly 6 to 12 cycles, a sample-barcoded 5' primer and a J-beta primer mix were used. TCRdb re-called the 5' RACE reads with MiXCR, one entry per CDR3 protein. The sample has hundreds of thousands of distinct CDR3 sequences; about 27% are singletons. This same sample was also taken into another study, of T cells of mothers and their children. As that study records: RNA that had been extracted went wholly into cDNA synthesis, at around 1.6 ug per 15 ul. With unrelated pairs as the comparison, related mother-child pairs had a slightly higher overlap that was not significant.

The V and J genes are TRBV7-2 and TRBJ1-1; D possibly corresponds to TRBD1 (6 bases). The clonotype originates from a boy younger than 10 in good health. Sequenced material: blood. This chain's CDR3 is CASSPRIRGNTEAFF. CDR3 nucleotide sequence: TGTGCCAGCAGCCCCCGGATCAGGGGGAACACTGAAGCTTTCTTT.